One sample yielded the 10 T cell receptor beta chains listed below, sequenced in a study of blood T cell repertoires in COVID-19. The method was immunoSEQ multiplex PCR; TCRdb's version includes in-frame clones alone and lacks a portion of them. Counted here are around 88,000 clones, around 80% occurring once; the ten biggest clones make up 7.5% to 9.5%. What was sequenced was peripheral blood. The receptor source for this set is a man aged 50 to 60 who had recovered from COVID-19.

The CDR3 spells CACPGGYNEQFF. The CDR3 DNA follows: TGTGCCTGTCCCGGGGGTTACAATGAGCAGTTCTTC. The J gene is TRBJ2-1, the V gene TRBV30; possibly TRBD2 for D (6 bases). Looked up from germline, CDR1 is GTSNPN and CDR2 is SVGIG (reference sequence). V shed 6 bases and J shed 4 bases, with 10 bases lying between them. This CDR3 has 12 amino acids.

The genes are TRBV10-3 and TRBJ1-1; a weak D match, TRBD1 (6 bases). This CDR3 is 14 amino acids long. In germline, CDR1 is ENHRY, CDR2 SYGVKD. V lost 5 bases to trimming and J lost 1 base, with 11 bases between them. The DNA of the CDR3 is TGTGCCATCAGTAGGACAGCTACGAACACTGAAGCTTTCTTT. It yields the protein CAISRTATNTEAFF.

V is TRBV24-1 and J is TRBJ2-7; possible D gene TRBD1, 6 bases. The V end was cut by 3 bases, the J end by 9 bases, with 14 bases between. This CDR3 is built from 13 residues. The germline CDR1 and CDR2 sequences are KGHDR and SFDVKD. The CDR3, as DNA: TGTGCCACCAGTGATCATGGGACAAGTCGGCAGTACTTC. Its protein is CATSDHGTSRQYF.

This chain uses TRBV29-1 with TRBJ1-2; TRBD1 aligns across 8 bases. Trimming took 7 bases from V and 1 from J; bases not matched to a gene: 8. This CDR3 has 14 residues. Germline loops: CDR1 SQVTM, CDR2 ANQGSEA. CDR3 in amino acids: CSADGGQVNYGYTF. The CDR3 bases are TGCAGCGCCGATGGGGGACAGGTTAACTATGGCTACACCTTC.

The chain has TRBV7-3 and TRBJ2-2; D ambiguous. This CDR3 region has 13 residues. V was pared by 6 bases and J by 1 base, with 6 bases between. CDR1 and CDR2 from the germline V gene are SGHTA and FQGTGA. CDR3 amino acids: CASSPGNTGELFF. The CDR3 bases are TGTGCCAGCAGTCCGGGGAACACCGGGGAGCTGTTTTTT. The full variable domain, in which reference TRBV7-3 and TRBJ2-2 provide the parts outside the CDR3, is GAGVSQTPSNKVTEKGKYVELRCDPISGHTALYWYRQSLGQGPEFLIYFQGTGAADDSGLPNDRFFAVRPEGSVSTLKIQRTERGDSAVYLCASSPGNTGELFFGEGSRLTVL.

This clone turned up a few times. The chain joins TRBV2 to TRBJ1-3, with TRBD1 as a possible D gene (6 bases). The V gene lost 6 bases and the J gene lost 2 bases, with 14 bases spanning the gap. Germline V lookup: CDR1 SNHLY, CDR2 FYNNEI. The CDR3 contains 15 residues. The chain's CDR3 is CASSRQQGTGNTIYF. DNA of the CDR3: TGTGCCAGCAGCAGACAACAGGGAACTGGAAACACCATATATTTT. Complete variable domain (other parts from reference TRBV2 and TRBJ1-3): EPEVTQTPSHQVTQMGQEVILRCVPISNHLYFYWYRQILGQKVEFLVSFYNNEISEKSEIFDDQFSVERPDGSNFTLKIRSTKLEDSAMYFCASSRQQGTGNTIYFGEGSWLTVV.

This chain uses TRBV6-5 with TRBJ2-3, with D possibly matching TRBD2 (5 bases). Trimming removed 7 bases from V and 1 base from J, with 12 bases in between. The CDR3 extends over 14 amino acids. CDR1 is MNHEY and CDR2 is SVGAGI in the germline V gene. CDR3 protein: CASMFSSGTDTQYF. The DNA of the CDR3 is TGTGCCAGCATGTTCAGTAGCGGCACAGATACGCAGTATTTT.

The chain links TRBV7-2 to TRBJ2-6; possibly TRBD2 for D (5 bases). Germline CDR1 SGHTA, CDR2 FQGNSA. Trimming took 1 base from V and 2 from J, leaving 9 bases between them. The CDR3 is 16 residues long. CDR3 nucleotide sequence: TGTGCCAGCAGCTTAGTCCCCGGGACTGGGGCCAACGTCCTGACTTTC. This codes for CASSLVPGTGANVLTF.

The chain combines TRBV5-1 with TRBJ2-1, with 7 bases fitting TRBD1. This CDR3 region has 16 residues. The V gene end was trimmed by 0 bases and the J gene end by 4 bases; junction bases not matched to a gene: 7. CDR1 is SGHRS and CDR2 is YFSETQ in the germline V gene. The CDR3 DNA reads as TGCGCCAGCAGCTTGGGGGGACAGCTCAAGTACAATGAGCAGTTCTTC. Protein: CASSLGGQLKYNEQFF.

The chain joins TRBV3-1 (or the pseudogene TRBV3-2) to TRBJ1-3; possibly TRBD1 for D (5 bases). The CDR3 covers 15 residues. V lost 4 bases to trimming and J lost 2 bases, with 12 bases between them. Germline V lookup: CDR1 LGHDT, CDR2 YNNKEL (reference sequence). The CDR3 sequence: CASSPGGGPGNTIYF. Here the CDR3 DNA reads TGTGCCAGCAGCCCCGGGGGAGGCCCTGGAAACACCATATATTTT.